This TCR beta chain was recovered during a study of T cell repertoires in ileal Crohn's disease. The V segment lost 5 bases and the J segment 1 base; nucleotides outside the gene matches: 2. Germline V CDR1 and CDR2: SEHNR, FQNEAQ (reference sequence). The CDR3 runs 14 residues. The protocol was immunoSEQ multiplex PCR, while the TCRdb copy is restricted to in-frame clones and leaves out a portion. The data show 13,000 or so clones, about 85% seen once. The sequence was collected from an adult with Crohn's disease. Sample: ileal tissue. This sequence joins TRBV7-9 and TRBJ1-1, with 9 bases matching TRBD1. CDR3 sequence: CASSRGQGNTEAFF. CDR3 bases: TGTGCCAGCAGCAGGGGACAGGGGAACACTGAAGCTTTCTTT.